What follows is one TCR beta chain and its context. The sample belongs to a study of blood T cell repertoires in COVID-19. Participants were placed into cohorts based on the clinical history they reported. Two consecutive negative NP/OP PCR tests, clearance, or resolved symptoms defined Cohort 3 recovery. Original processing notes: By means of reference gene primer amplification, nucleated cell counts were estimated. Sequenced by immunoSEQ multiplex PCR; TCRdb stores in-frame clones only, minus some. V and J calls and clone size are as listed in that table; D and trimming were resolved from the DNA. The sample contains about 380,000 clones, 87% of which appear only once. Specimen: PBMCs or T cells enriched from blood (not recorded which). The sequence was obtained from a young man who had recovered from COVID-19.

Here the CDR3 DNA reads TGTGCCAGTAGTATGTCTGCTAACTATGGCTACACCTTC. Encoded protein: CASSMSANYGYTF. The genes are TRBV19 and TRBJ1-2; no firm D call. The CDR3 sequence is 13 residues long. V was pared by 3 bases and J by 0 bases, with 5 bases between. Germline V gene data show CDR1 as LNHDA and CDR2 as SQIVND (reference sequence).